This T cell receptor (beta chain) comes out of a study of blood T cell repertoires in COVID-19 (dated by TCRdb to the early 2020s). Concerning the study at large: The collaborator samples originated in the United States, Italy and Spain and spanned the acute and convalescent phases of COVID-19. The prospective study material was composed of cDNA or gDNA derived from T cells, B-cell-depleted T cells, or PBMCs. A freely available public database, intended as a resource for researchers studying the immune response to SARS-CoV-2, is where the repertoires were released. Where available, HLA class I and class II types were taken from metadata supplied by the sample provider and were not determined by assay-based typing. Nearly every sample came with metadata listing a de-identified subject ID, COVID-19 status, age in years and sex. Deeply sampled blood TCRbeta repertoires from subjects exposed to, actively infected with, or recovered from COVID-19 were included in the dataset. The samples were drawn from the first 160 participants of the ongoing ImmuneRACE study and from more than 1,000 subjects provided by 6 global collaborators.

The immunoSEQ Assay, a bias-controlled multiplex PCR, was used to amplify TCRbeta CDR3 regions from genomic DNA. Concerning the study's data processing: The number of nucleated cells in each sample was estimated from the amplification of reference gene primers within the assay. To quantify the absolute abundance of each unique TCRbeta CDR3 rearrangement, sequence reads were collapsed and filtered. For each sample, productive Simpson clonality was calculated as the square root of Simpson's diversity index over productive rearrangements. This immuneACCESS table, as held by TCRdb, lists in-frame sequences with V and J called but not all clones. Of the missing ones, under half trace to an unresolved V gene in checked studies; the others have no known cause. Clone size and the V and J calls come from that table; the DNA yielded D and trimming. The sample table records more than 400,000 clones; roughly 87% of these occur just once. The top ten constitute under 0.7% of the sample.

Worth noting for this clone: Its cognate antigen has yet to be identified. Per-nucleotide qualities are absent, and no much larger clonotype sits a single base away.

Enrolling through a virtual design, the prospective study's participants ranged in age from roughly 18 to 90 years and lived across approximately 25 United States geographic areas. To assign participants to cohorts, the prospective study relied on clinical history that participants themselves reported in a screening survey and a study questionnaire. For ImmuneRACE Cohort 3, a participant was defined as recovered based on two consecutive negative NP/OP PCR tests, clearance by a healthcare professional, or resolution of symptoms. In the prospective study, whole blood, serum and a nasopharyngeal or oropharyngeal swab were collected from each participant by mobile phlebotomists. Additional blood draws and questionnaires over an approximately two-month period could optionally be provided by prospective study participants. Before DNA extraction, blood samples from the prospective study were shipped at room temperature or frozen.

Inclusive of the bounding cysteine and phenylalanine, the CDR3 is 11 residues long. The only DNA kept is the CDR3, 33 bases in frame from the first base. The germline V gene specifies MGHRA as CDR1 and YSYEKL as CDR2. V and J are truncated by 1 base and 9 bases respectively, leaving an intervening sequence of 4 bases. The full study reports these points: The quantity of clinical and demographic metadata differed by source and by participant and was supplied without curation.

The rearranged chain carries TRBV4-1 and TRBJ2-1; the D segment cannot be called with confidence. The specimen sequenced was PBMCs or T cells enriched from blood (not recorded which). This TCR derives from a young man who had recovered from COVID-19. The CDR3 region: CASSQASEQFF. Here is the DNA: TGCGCCAGCAGCCAAGCATCTGAGCAGTTCTTC.